The 11 T cell receptor beta chains below come from one sample, sequenced in a study of blood T cell repertoires in COVID-19. Sequenced by immunoSEQ multiplex PCR; TCRdb stores in-frame clones only, minus some. In the table there are about 130,000 clones, 85% to 90% of which are singletons. Input material: peripheral blood. These receptors originate from a man between 60 and 75 years old with COVID-19, enrolled during active disease.

This clone appeared a single time. The chain has TRBV7-3 and TRBJ2-1; TRBD2 matches 14 bases. Germline loops: CDR1 SGHTA, CDR2 FQGTGA. The CDR3 has 15 amino acids. Losses at the gene ends were 5 bases for V and 8 bases for J; bases not matched to a gene: 5. The CDR3 here is CASSETSGGADEQFF. DNA of the CDR3: TGTGCCAGCAGCGAGACTAGCGGGGGGGCCGATGAGCAGTTCTTC.

The gene calls are TRBV25-1 and TRBJ1-2, with D unclear. The CDR3 totals 13 residues. The V end lost 5 bases, the J end lost 9 bases, and 16 bases lay between the germline ends. Germline-derived CDR1 and CDR2 are MGHDK and SYGVNS. The CDR3 nucleotides read TGTGCCAGCAGTCACGGCATGAGGATCCGCTACACCTTC. It translates to CASSHGMRIRYTF.

The chain combines TRBV19 with TRBJ1-2, with TRBD1 matching over 9 bases. Unmatched junction bases numbered 7, after V lost 6 bases and J lost 5 bases. Germline values: CDR1 LNHDA, CDR2 SQIVND (reference sequence). The length of the CDR3 is 14 residues. The CDR3 coding sequence is TGTGCCAGTAGAGACCGGGACAGGGCTTATGGCTACACCTTC. This gives the protein CASRDRDRAYGYTF. The variable domain in full, with the rest retrieved from reference TRBV19 and TRBJ1-2, is DGGITQSPKYLFRKEGQNVTLSCEQNLNHDAMYWYRQDPGQGLRLIYYSQIVNDFQKGDIAEGYSVSREKKESFPLTVTSAQKNPTAFYLCASRDRDRAYGYTFGSGTRLTVV.

This clone was counted once. The chain joins TRBV30 to TRBJ2-7; a weak D match, TRBD2 (5 bases). The V gene's germline CDR1 is GTSNPN and CDR2 SVGIG (reference sequence). Trimming took off 4 bases at V and 5 bases at J, with 21 bases between the two ends. The CDR3 spans 15 residues. CDR3 nucleotides: TGTGCCTGGAACCAAAGTCCTTTTACTAGGCACGAGCAGTACTTC. Its translation is CAWNQSPFTRHEQYF.

V and J are TRBV10-2 and TRBJ2-5, with 9 bases identical to TRBD1. This CDR3 is built from 18 residues. In germline, CDR1 is WSHSY, CDR2 SAAADI. Trimming cost V 4 bases and J 5 bases; bases outside gene matches: 17. CDR3: CASSAEYRTGESGETQYF. The CDR3, as DNA: TGCGCCAGCAGTGCCGAATATAGGACAGGGGAAAGTGGGGAGACCCAGTACTTC.

The chain has TRBV11-2 and TRBJ2-1, with a tentative D call TRBD2 (6 bases). Germline values: CDR1 SGHAT, CDR2 FQNNGV. Between the trimmed V and J ends, which lost 7 bases and 8 bases, there was a span of 15 bases. This CDR3 is 13 amino acids long. The CDR3 region has the DNA TGTGCCAGCACCAAGCGGGTAGATGATGAGCAGTTCTTC. Translated: CASTKRVDDEQFF.

V usage is TRBV30 and J usage is TRBJ2-3; a weak D match, TRBD1 (5 bases). The germline V gene encodes CDR1 GTSNPN and CDR2 SVGIG (reference sequence). The germline V and J ends were trimmed by 0 bases and 6 bases, with 7 bases remaining between them. The CDR3 contains 12 residues. The CDR3 DNA sequence: TGTGCCTGGAGTGTACAGGTGGATACGCAGTATTTT. This translates into CAWSVQVDTQYF.

Remarks on this clone: A junction boundary mismatches the germline segment, possibly from a read error. Other DNA sequences within the sample encode an identical CDR3. J is TRBJ1-2 and V is TRBV7-9; TRBD1 might be the D (5 bases). In germline, CDR1 is SEHNR, CDR2 FQNEAQ (reference sequence). The CDR3 is 13 amino acids. The CDR3 DNA sequence: TGTGCCAGCAGCCCAGGGACTGCCTATGGCTACACTTTC. Protein: CASSPGTAYGYTF. Using reference TRBV7-9 and TRBJ1-2 for the parts outside the CDR3, the full variable domain is DTGVSQNPRHKITKRGQNVTFRCDPISEHNRLYWYRQTLGQGPEFLTYFQNEAQLEKSRLLSDRFSAERPKGSFSTLEIQRTEQGDSAMYLCASSPGTAYGYTFGSGTRLTVV.

The chain carries TRBV6-6 and TRBJ2-2; TRBD1 might be the D (6 bases). CDR1 MNHNY and CDR2 SVGAGI come from the germline V gene (reference sequence). The germline V and J ends were trimmed by 6 bases and 3 bases, with 17 bases remaining between them. The CDR3 is 16 residues long. Here the CDR3 reads CASSPGQGLDTGELFF. The CDR3 nucleotides read TGTGCCAGCAGCCCGGGGCAGGGGCTCGACACCGGGGAGCTGTTTTTT.

V and J are TRBV21-1 and TRBJ2-7; TRBD1, the table's D call, lacks a check against the DNA. TRBV21-1 is given as a pseudogene. The CDR3 contains 14 residues. In DNA form, the CDR3 reads TGTGCCAGCAGCAACCGGGACAGCACCTACGAGCAGTACTTC. Translation: CASSNRDSTYEQYF.

The chain recombines TRBV6-6 with TRBJ2-3; 9 bases match TRBD2. Germline V gene sequence: CDR1 MNHNY, CDR2 SVGAGI (reference sequence). This CDR3 has 16 amino acids. Trimming removed 2 bases from V and 0 bases from J; junction bases left unmatched: 3. CDR3 protein: CASSYVAGGSTDTQYF. The CDR3 DNA follows: TGTGCCAGCAGTTACGTGGCGGGGGGGAGCACAGATACGCAGTATTTT.